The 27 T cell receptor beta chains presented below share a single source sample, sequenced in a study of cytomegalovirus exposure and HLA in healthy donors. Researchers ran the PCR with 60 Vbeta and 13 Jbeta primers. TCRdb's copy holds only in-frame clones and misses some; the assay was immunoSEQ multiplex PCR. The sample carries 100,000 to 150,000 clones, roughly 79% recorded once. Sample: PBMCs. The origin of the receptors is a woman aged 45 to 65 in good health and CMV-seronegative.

CDR3 loop: CASSLRDRPQHF. CDR3 bases: TGTGCCAGCAGCTTGCGGGACCGGCCCCAGCATTTT. The J gene is TRBJ1-5, the V gene TRBV7-9; D possibly corresponds to TRBD1 (5 bases). This CDR3 contains 12 residues. Germline V gene sequence: CDR1 SEHNR, CDR2 FQNEAQ (reference sequence). Trimming stripped 3 bases from V and 9 bases from J, with 9 bases between. Full variable domain (rest looked up from reference TRBV7-9 and TRBJ1-5): DTGVSQNPRHKITKRGQNVTFRCDPISEHNRLYWYRQTLGQGPEFLTYFQNEAQLEKSRLLSDRFSAERPKGSFSTLEIQRTEQGDSAMYLCASSLRDRPQHFGDGTRLSIL.

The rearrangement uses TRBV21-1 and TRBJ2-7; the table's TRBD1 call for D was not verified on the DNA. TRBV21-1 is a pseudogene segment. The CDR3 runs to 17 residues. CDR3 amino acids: CASSKKAAGQGKNEQYF. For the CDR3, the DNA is TGTGCCAGCAGCAAAAAGGCGGCGGGACAGGGGAAAAACGAGCAGTACTTC.

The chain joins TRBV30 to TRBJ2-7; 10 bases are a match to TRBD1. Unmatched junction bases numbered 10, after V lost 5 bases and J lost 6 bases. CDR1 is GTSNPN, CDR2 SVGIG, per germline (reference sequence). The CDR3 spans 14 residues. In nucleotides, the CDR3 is TGTGCCTGGGACAGGGGGCAAGTTTTTCGCGAGCAGTACTTC. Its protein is CAWDRGQVFREQYF. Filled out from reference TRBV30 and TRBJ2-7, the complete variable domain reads SQTIHQWPATLVQPVGSPLSLECTVEGTSNPNLYWYRQAAGRGLQLLFYSVGIGQISSEVPQNLSASRPQDRQFILSSKKLLLSDSGFYLCAWDRGQVFREQYFGPGTRLTVT.

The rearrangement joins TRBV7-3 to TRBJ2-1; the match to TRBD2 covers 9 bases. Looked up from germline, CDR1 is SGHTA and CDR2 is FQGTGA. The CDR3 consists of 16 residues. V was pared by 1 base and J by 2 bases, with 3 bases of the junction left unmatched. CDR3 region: CASSLKGGRAYNEQFF. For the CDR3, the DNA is TGTGCCAGCAGCTTAAAGGGCGGGAGGGCCTACAATGAGCAGTTCTTC.

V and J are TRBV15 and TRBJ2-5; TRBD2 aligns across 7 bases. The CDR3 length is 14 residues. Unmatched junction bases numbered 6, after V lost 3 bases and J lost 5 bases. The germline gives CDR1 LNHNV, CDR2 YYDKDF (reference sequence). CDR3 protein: CATSRGGIDETQYF. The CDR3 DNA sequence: TGTGCCACCAGCAGGGGGGGGATTGATGAGACCCAGTACTTC.

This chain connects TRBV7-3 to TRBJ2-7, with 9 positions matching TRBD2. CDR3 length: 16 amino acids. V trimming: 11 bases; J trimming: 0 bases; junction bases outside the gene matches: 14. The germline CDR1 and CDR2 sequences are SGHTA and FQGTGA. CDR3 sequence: CASSKEGGRASYEQYF. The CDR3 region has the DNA TGTGCCTCAAGCAAAGAAGGCGGGAGGGCCTCCTACGAGCAGTACTTC. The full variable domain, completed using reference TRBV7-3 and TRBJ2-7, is GAGVSQTPSNKVTEKGKYVELRCDPISGHTALYWYRQSLGQGPEFLIYFQGTGAADDSGLPNDRFFAVRPEGSVSTLKIQRTERGDSAVYLCASSKEGGRASYEQYFGPGTRLTVT.

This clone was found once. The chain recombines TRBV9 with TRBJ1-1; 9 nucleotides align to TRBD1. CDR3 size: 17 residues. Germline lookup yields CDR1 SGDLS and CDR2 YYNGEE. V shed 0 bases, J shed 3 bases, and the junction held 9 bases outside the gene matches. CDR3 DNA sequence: TGTGCCAGCAGCGTAGGCGATTCTGGGACAGGGTACACTGAAGCTTTCTTT. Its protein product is CASSVGDSGTGYTEAFF.

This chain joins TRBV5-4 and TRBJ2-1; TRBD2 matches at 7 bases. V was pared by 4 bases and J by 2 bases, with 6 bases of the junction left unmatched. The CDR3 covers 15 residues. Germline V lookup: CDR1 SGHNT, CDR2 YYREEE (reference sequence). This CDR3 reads CASSAPSGAYNEQFF. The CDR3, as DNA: TGTGCCAGCAGCGCTCCTAGCGGTGCCTACAATGAGCAGTTCTTC.

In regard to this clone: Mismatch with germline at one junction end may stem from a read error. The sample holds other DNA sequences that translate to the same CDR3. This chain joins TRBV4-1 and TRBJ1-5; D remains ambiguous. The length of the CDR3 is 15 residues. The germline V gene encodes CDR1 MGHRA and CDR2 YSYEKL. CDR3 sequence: CASSQDLGSNQPQNF. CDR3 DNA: TGCGCCAGCAGCCAAGATCTGGGCAGTAATCAGCCCCAGAATTTT.

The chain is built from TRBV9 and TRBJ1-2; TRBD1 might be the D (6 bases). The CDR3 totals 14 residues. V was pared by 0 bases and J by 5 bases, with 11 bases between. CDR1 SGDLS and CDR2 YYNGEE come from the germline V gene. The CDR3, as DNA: TGTGCCAGCAGCGTAGATCCACAGGGATATGGCTACACCTTC. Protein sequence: CASSVDPQGYGYTF.

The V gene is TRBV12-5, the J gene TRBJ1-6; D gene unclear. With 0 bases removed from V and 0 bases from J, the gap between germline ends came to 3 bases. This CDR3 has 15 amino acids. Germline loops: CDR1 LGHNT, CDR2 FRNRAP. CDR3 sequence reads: CASGLVNSYNSPLHF. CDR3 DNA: TGTGCTAGTGGTTTGGTTAACTCCTATAATTCACCCCTCCACTTT.

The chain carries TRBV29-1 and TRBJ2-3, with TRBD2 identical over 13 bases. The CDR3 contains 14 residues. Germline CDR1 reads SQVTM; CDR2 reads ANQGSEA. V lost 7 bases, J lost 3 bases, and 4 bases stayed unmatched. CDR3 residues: CSGRTSGSTDTQYF. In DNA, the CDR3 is TGCAGCGGCCGGACTAGCGGGAGTACAGATACGCAGTATTTT.

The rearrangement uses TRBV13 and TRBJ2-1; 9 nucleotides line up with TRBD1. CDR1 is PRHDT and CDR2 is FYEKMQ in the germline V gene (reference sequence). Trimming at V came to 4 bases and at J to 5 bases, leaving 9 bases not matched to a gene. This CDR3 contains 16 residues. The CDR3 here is CASSSWTGEVDNEQFF. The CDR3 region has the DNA TGTGCCAGCAGCTCGTGGACAGGGGAGGTGGACAATGAGCAGTTCTTC.

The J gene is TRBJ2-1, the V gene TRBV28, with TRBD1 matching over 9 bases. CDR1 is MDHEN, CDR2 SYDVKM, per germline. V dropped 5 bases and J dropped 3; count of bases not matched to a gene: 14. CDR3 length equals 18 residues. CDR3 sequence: CASSKPLPGDRDYNEQFF. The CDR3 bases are TGTGCCAGCAGTAAGCCCCTCCCGGGGGACAGGGACTACAATGAGCAGTTCTTC.

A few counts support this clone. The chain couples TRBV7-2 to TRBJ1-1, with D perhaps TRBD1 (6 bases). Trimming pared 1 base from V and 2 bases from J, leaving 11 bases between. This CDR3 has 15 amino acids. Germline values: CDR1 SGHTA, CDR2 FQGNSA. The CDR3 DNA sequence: TGTGCCAGCAGCTTAGAGGGGGGGGGAAACACTGAAGCTTTCTTT. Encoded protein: CASSLEGGGNTEAFF.

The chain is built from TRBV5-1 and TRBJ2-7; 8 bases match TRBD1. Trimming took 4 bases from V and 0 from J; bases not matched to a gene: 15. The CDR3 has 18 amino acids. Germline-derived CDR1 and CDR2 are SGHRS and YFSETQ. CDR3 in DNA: TGCGCCAGCAGCCGGCAACCGGGACAGGCCTCCGGCTCCTACGAGCAGTACTTC. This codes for CASSRQPGQASGSYEQYF.

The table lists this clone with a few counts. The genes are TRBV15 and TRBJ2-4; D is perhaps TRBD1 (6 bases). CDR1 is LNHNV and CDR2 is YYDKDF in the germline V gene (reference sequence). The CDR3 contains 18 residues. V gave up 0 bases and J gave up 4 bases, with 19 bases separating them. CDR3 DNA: TGTGCCACCAGCAGAGATAATTCAGGGGTCGTTCGGAAAAACATTCAGTACTTC. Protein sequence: CATSRDNSGVVRKNIQYF.

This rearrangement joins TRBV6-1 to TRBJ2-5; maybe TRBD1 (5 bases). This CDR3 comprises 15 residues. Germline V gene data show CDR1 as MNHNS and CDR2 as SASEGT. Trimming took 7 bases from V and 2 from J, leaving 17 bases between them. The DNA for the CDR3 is TGTGCCAGCAAGGGGCAGGCCATCAGTCAAGAGACCCAGTACTTC. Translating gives CASKGQAISQETQYF.

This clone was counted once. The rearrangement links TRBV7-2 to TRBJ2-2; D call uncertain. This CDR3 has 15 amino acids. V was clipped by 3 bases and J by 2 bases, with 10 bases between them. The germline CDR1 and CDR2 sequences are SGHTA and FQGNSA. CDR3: CASSFQAPNTGELFF. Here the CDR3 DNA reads TGTGCCAGCAGCTTCCAAGCTCCAAACACCGGGGAGCTGTTTTTT.

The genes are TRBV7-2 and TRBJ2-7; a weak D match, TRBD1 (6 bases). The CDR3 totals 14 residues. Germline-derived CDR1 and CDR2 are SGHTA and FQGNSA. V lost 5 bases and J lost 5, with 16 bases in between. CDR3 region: CASSRSGTNHEQYF. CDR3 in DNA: TGTGCCAGCAGCCGTTCCGGGACAAACCACGAGCAGTACTTC.

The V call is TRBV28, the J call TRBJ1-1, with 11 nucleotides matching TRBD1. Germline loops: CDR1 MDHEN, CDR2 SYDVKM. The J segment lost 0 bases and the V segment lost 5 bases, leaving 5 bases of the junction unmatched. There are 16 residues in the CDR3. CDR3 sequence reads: CASSPGQGVMNTEAFF. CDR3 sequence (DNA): TGTGCCAGCAGTCCGGGACAGGGGGTCATGAACACTGAAGCTTTCTTT.

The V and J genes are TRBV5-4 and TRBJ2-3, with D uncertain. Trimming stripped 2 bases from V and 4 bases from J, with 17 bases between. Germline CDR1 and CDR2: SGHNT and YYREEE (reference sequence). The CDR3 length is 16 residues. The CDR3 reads CASSFSVTSAADTQYF. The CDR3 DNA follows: TGTGCCAGCAGCTTTTCCGTGACCAGCGCGGCAGATACGCAGTATTTT.

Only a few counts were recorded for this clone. The CDR3 nucleotides read TGCGCCAGCAGCGGGGAGGGCCTATCCTACAATGAGCAGTTCTTC. This gives the protein CASSGEGLSYNEQFF. This sequence joins TRBV4-3 and TRBJ2-1; 7 nucleotides match TRBD2. CDR3 size: 15 residues. Germline V gives CDR1 LGHNA, CDR2 YSLEER. With V trimmed by 5 bases and J by 1 base, 5 bases remained unmatched.

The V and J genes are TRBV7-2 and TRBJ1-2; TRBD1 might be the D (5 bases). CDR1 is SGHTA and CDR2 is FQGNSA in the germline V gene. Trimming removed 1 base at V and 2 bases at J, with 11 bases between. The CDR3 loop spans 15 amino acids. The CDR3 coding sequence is TGTGCCAGCAGCTTAGTCCTTGACAGCAACTATGGCTACACCTTC. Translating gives CASSLVLDSNYGYTF.

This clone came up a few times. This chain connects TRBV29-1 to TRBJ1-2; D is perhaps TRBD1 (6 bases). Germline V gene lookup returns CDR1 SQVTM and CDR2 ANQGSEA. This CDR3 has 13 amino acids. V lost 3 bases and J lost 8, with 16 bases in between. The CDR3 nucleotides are TGCAGCGTTGAGTACAGGGATCGGAGCGGCTACACCTTC. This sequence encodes CSVEYRDRSGYTF.

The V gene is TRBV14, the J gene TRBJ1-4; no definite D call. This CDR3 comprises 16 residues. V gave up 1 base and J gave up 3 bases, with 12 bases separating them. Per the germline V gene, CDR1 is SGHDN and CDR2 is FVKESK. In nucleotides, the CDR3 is TGTGCCAGCAGCCAAGGGAGGACCGCGGCTAATGAAAAACTGTTTTTT. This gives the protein CASSQGRTAANEKLFF.

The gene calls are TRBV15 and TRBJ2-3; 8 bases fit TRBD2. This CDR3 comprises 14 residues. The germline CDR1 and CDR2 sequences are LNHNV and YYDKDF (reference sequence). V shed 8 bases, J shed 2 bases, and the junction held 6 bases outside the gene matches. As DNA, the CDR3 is TGTGCCACCCGGACTAGCAGCTTCACAGATACGCAGTATTTT. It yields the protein CATRTSSFTDTQYF.